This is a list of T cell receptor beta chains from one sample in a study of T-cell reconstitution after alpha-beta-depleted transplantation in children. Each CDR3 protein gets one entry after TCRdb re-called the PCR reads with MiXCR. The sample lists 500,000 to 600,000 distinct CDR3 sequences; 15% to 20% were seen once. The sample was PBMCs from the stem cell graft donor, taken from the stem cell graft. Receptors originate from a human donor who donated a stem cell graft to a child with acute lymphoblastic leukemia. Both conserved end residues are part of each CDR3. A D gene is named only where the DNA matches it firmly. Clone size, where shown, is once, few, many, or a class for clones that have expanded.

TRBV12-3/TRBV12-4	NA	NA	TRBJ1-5	TGTGCCAGCAGTTTAGTATCCAGGGGTCAATCACACAATCAGCCCCAGCATTTT	CASSLVSRGQSHNQPQHF
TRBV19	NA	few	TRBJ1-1	TGTGCCAGTAGTATAGGACGGGACGGGAACACTGAAGCTTTCTTT	CASSIGRDGNTEAFF
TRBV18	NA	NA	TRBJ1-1	TGTGCCAGCTCCCCCGGGGGTGTTGAAGCTTTCTTT	CASSPGGVEAFF
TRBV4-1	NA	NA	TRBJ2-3	TGCGCCAGCAGCCCCCCCAGAGATACGCAGTATTTT	CASSPPRDTQYF
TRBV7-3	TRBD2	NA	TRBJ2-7	TGTGCCAGCAGCTTAAAGGCGGGAGGGTATTACGAGCAGTACTTC	CASSLKAGGYYEQYF
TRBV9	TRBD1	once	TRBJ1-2	TGTGCCAGCAGCGTAGGGACAGGGTATGGCTACACCTTC	CASSVGTGYGYTF
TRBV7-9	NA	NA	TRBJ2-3	TGTGCCAGCAGCTTAGCCGCCAGGGATACGCAGTATTTT	CASSLAARDTQYF
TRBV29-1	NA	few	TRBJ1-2	TGCAGCGTTGCCGGTAACTATGGCTACACCTTC	CSVAGNYGYTF
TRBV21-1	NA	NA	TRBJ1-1	TGTGCCAGCAGCACCCTACAGGGGGAAGCTTTCTTT	CASSTLQGEAFF
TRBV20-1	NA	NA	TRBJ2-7	TGCAGTGCTCCATCGGTCTACAGGACTAAATTCTCTTCCTACGAGCAGTACTTC	CSAPSVYRTKFSSYEQYF
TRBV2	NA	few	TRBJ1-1	TGTGCCAGCAGTGGGAACAGGGTTTATGAAGCTTTCTTT	CASSGNRVYEAFF
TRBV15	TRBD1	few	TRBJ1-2	TGTGCCACCCGCACAGGGGGCTGGAGTCCAAACTATGGCTACACCTTC	CATRTGGWSPNYGYTF
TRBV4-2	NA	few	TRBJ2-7	TGTGCCAGCAGCCGGGGGGGCGGGAGAGTGTTCGAGCAGTACTTC	CASSRGGGRVFEQYF
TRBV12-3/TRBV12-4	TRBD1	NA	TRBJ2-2	TGTGCCAGCAGCATTGGGACAGCAAACACCGGGGAGCTGTTTTTT	CASSIGTANTGELFF
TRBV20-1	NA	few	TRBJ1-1	TGCACCGCGGAGAACACTGAAGCTTTCTTT	CTAENTEAFF
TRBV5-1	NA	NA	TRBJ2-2	TGCGCCAGCAGCTGGGAGCCTCAGGGTGCCGGGGAGCTGTTTTTT	CASSWEPQGAGELFF
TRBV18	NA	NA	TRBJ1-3	TGTGCCAGCTCACCAGGGGTCCATCACGTAAACACCATATATTTT	CASSPGVHHVNTIYF
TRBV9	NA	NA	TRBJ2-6	TGTGCCAGCAGCTTCACGTCATCTGGGGCCAACGTCCTGACTTTC	CASSFTSSGANVLTF
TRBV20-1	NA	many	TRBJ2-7	TGCAGTGCTAGAGATCAGGCGAGTACGTACGAGCAGTACTTC	CSARDQASTYEQYF
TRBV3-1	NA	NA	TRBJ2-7	TGTGCCAGCAGCCAAGACGGCGCGAAACCCTCCTACGAGCAGTACTTC	CASSQDGAKPSYEQYF
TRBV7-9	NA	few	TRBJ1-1	TGTGCCAGCAGCTTTATGGGGGTGGCTTTCTTT	CASSFMGVAFF
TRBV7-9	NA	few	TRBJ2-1	TGTGCCAGCAGCTTAGTGGGCCAGTGGCACCCAGGGAGGAGGCAATACAATGAGCAGTTCTTC	CASSLVGQWHPGRRQYNEQFF
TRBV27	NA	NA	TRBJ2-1	TGTGCCAGCAGTTTAAGTGTCGGAACCTACAATGAGCAGTTCTTC	CASSLSVGTYNEQFF
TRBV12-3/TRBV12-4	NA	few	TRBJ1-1	TGTGCCAGCAGTTTCCACAGGGACGGCACTGAAGCTTTCTTT	CASSFHRDGTEAFF
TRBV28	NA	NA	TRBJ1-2	TGTGCCAGCAGTTTTCCGGGGGGTAATGGCTACACCTTC	CASSFPGGNGYTF
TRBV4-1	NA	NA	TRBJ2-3	TGCGCCAGCAGCCAAGTTTCTATGGGCGATACGCAGTATTTT	CASSQVSMGDTQYF
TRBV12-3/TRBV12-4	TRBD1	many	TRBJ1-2	TGTGCCAGCAGTTTCTATGACAGGGATGGCTACACCTTC	CASSFYDRDGYTF